This T cell receptor beta chain is from a study of metastatic and nonmetastatic thyroid tumors. Turning to the study itself: Samples came from malignant and benign thyroid patients, and repertoires were compared across blood and tumor or nodule tissue. Whole-study findings and limits: TCR beta diversity was reportedly significantly higher in malignant thyroid tumors than benign nodules, in blood and tumor.

A word on this clone: Its target is unknown.

Until they underwent thyroid surgery, no patient had received any treatment. Study processing details: A classifier for distant metastasis in papillary thyroid cancer was constructed using CDR3 differences observed across clinicopathological groups. TCRdb reprocessed the PCR reads using MiXCR. These V and J calls rely on TCRdb rather than the paper's analysis. The sample lists fewer than 40,000 clones; 20% to 25% were seen once. The TCR comes from a female donor with papillary thyroid cancer or a benign thyroid nodule (not recorded which). Some clones in this sample may be carry-over from other donors' samples. Material: blood.

The CDR3 spells CASSVAWDKNTEAFF. CDR3 bases: TGTGCCAGCAGTGTAGCGTGGGACAAGAACACTGAAGCTTTCTTT. This rearrangement joins TRBV6-1 to TRBJ1-1, with a weak D call TRBD1 (6 bases). Germline assignment: CDR1 MNHNS and CDR2 SASEGT. V gave up 4 bases and J gave up 1 base, with 13 bases separating them. The CDR3 extends over 15 amino acids.